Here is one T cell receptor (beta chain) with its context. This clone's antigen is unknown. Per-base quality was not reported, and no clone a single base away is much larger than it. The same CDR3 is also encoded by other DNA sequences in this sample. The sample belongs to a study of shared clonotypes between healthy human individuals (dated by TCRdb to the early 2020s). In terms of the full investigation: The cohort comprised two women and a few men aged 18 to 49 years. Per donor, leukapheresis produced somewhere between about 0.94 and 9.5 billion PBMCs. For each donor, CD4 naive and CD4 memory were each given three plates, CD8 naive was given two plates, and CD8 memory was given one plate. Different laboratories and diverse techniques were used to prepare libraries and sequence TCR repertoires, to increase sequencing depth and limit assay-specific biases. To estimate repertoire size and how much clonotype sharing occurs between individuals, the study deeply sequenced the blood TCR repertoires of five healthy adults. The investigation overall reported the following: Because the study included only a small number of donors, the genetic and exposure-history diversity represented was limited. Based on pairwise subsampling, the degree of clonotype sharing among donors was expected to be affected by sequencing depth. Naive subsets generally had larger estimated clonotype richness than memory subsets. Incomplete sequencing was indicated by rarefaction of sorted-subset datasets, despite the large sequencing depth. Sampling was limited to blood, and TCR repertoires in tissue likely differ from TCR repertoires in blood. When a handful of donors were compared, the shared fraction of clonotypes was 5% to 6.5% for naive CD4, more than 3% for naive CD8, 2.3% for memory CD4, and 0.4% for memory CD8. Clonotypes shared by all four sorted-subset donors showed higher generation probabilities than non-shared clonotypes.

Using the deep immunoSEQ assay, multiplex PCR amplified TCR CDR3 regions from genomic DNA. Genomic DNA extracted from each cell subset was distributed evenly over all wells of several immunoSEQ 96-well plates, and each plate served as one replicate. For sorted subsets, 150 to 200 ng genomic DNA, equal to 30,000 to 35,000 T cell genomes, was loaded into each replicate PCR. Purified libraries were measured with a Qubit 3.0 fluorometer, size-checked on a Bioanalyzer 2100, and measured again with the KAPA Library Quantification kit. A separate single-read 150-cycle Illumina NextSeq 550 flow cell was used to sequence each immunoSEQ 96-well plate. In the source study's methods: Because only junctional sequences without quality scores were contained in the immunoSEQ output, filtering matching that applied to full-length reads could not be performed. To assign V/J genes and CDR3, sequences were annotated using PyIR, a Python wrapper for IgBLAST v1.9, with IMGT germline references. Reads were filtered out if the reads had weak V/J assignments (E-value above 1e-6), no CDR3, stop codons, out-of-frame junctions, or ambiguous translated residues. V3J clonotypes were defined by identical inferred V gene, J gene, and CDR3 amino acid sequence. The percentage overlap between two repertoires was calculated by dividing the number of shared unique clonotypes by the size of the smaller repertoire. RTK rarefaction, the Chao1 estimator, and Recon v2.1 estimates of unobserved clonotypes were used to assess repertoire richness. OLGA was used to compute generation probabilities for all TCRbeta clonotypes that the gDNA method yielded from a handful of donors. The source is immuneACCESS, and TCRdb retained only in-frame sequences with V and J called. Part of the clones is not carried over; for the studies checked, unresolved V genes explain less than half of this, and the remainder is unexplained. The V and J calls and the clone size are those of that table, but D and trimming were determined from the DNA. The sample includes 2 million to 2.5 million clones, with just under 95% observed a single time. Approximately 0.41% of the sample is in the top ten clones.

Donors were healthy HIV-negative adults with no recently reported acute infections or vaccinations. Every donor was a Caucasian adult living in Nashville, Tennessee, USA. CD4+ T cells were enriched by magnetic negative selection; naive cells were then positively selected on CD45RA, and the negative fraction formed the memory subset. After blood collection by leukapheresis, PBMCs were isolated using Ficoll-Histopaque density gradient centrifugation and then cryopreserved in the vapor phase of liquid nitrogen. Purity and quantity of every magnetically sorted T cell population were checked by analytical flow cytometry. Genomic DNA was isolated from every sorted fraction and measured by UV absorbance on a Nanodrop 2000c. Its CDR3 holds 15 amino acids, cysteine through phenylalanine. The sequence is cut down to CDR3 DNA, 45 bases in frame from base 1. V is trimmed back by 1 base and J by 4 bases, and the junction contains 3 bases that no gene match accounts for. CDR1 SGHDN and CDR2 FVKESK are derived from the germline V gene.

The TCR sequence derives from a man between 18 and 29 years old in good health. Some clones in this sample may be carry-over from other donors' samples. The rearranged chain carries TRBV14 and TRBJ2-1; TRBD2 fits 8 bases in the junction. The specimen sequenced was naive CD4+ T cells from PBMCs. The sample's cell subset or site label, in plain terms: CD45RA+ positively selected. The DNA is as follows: TGTGCCAGCAGCCAAGGAACTAGCGGATACAATGAGCAGTTCTTC. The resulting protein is CASSQGTSGYNEQFF.